The T cell receptor beta chain under discussion was sequenced for a study of blood T cell repertoires in COVID-19. Study-level information: From the United States, Italy and Spain came samples of acute and convalescent COVID-19.

Trimming at V came to 2 bases and at J to 5 bases, leaving 9 bases not matched to a gene. Germline V gives CDR1 SGDLS, CDR2 YYNGEE. This CDR3 region has 15 residues. Data came from immunoSEQ multiplex PCR; TCRdb stores just in-frame clones and leaves some out. The table lists roughly 260,000 clones, roughly four fifths of them singletons. Sequences were obtained from peripheral blood. The rearrangement joins TRBV9 to TRBJ1-1; 7 bases match TRBD1. The receptor was derived from a woman between 65 and 79 years old with acute or convalescent COVID-19. In nucleotides, the CDR3 is TGTGCCAGCAGCGTGACAGGGAAGGTAGGGACTGAAGCTTTCTTT. Residues: CASSVTGKVGTEAFF.